This T cell receptor beta chain derives from a study of T cells in Graves' hyperthyroidism and ophthalmopathy (dated by TCRdb to about 2019). For the wider study: Peripheral blood was collected at initial diagnosis, before any treatment. For training and testing, the 95 to 100 patients in the discovery cohort were randomly divided in a 7:3 ratio. To identify distinguishing TCR V-J signatures, a discovery cohort of roughly 100 patients was used, comprising 40 to 45 with Graves' ophthalmopathy and around 60 with stable Graves' hyperthyroidism. In about 6 Graves' hyperthyroidism patients, the study also compared T-cell repertoires from thyroid tissue with T-cell repertoires from blood. After blood sampling, hyperthyroidism patients were treated with methimazole at a starting dose of 30 mg daily, and ophthalmopathy patients were treated with high-dose intravenous methylprednisolone. The paper reports TCR Vbeta CDR3 sequencing of approximately 130 peripheral blood samples: around 45 ophthalmopathy, some 80 hyperthyroidism and approximately 17 progressor patients. An independent validation cohort of about 19 hyperthyroidism patients and 17 patients who later progressed to ophthalmopathy tested prospective prediction of ophthalmopathy.

A patient counted as having stable Graves' hyperthyroidism if no progression to ophthalmopathy occurred over 18 months of follow-up. The hyperthyroidism patients were between 18 and 65 years old and newly diagnosed, with a disease duration of less than 2 months. Any patient with an uncontrolled infection, another autoimmune disease, pregnancy or lactation was excluded. Diagnoses were established on the basis of clinical symptoms, serum thyroxine and TRAb, thyroid ultrasound, and orbital computed tomography. PBMCs were separated from under 12 ml of fresh peripheral blood using Ficoll-Paque density gradient centrifugation. Total RNA was extracted using Trizol reagent, and RNA quality was assessed on an Agilent 2100 Bioanalyzer. Overall results and qualifications from the work: During validation, the model predicted progression to ophthalmopathy a median of about 6.5 months ahead of onset, with roughly 65% sensitivity and less than 85% specificity. Most expanded thyroid clonotypes (frequency above 0.001) were also detected in blood, a finding suggesting that blood repertoires may reflect thyroid immune responses. A model built on a 13 V-J signature distinguished ophthalmopathy from stable hyperthyroidism, reaching 87.88% sensitivity and about 81% specificity in cross-validation and 80%/75% in testing. No statistical method was used to set the sample size in advance, and investigators knew the group allocation.

For this clonotype: Its binding antigen is unknown. No per-base quality is available; no much larger clone lies one base away.

The TCR beta CDR3 regions were amplified from RNA transcripts. The first round of RT-PCR for the TCR CDR3 was performed with the HTBI primer set and the Qiagen OneStep RT-PCR kit. The libraries were constructed in a second round of multiplex PCR and then size-selected and purified. Paired-end sequencing of the libraries was performed with 100 bp reads on an Illumina HiSeq2000. Concerning the study's data processing: SOAPnuke was used to process the raw data, removing reads that contained adapters or uncalled bases, had a mean Phred below 15, or lacked an exact match to the constant primer or identifier. High-quality paired reads were merged using COPE v1.2.5, and each unique nucleotide sequence was defined as a clonotype. Clonotypes were aligned to IMGT TRBV, TRBD and TRBJ reference segments using MiTCR v1.1. Analysis was restricted to V-J combinations with a frequency above 0.0001, which covered approximately 99% of repertoires. The TCS score was defined as the ratio of F50 (clonal expansion) to E x V (chaos), calculated using BLOSUM62-based TCRdist between CDR3 peptides within each V-J. Welch's t-statistics and random forest reduced some 510 V-J features to about 12, which were used in a naive Bayes classifier (R e1071). TCRdb reprocessing: public reads trimmed at Q25 with fastp, clones called with MiXCR, in-frame beta chains kept. Identical CDR3 protein sequences are pooled into one entry, listed with their most common genes and DNA. The V and J calls shown here were made by TCRdb, not taken from the authors' results. This sample comprises 350,000 to 400,000 distinct CDR3 sequences, about 15% of them detected only once. Together, the top ten hold approximately 32% of the sample.

Taken from cysteine to phenylalanine, the CDR3 has 16 residues. Only the CDR3 portion is preserved as DNA: 48 bases, with reading frame beginning at the first base. The trim is 4 bases for V and 0 bases for J, with a gap of 16 bases between the germline ends. Sequences SGHDN (CDR1) and FVKESK (CDR2) are obtained from the germline V gene. The sample consisted of blood. The V and J segments used are TRBV14 and TRBJ2-7; tentative D gene TRBD2, with 5 bases matching. The TCR was taken from a woman aged 25 to 39 with Graves' hyperthyroidism. At the DNA level, the sequence is TGTGCCAGCAGCCCAGGTGGGAGCTCGAGCTCCTACGAGCAGTACTTC. Its amino acids are CASSPGGSSSSYEQYF.